The present T cell receptor (beta chain) was sequenced within a study of human T cells and chemical hapten exposure. How the authors handled the data: Ranging from roughly 23,224 to 750,000, TCR counts per sample had a median value of around 94,000. TCRdb reanalysed the RACE reads using MiXCR and keeps one entry per CDR3 protein. For this entry, the V and J calls and clone size follow TCRdb and not the study's own pipeline. The table includes tens of thousands of distinct CDR3 sequences, 10% to 15% detected once. This clonotype was recorded many times. The antigen is not known. Sample time point: patch test 1, 2 weeks after DPC sensitization. Treatment indicated: therapeutic diphenylcyclopropenone sensitization with weekly scalp DPC. Study-level results: Sensitization with DPC brought no change to TCRs above 1 in 1000 in frequency.

The V gene lost 1 base and the J gene lost 4 bases, with 14 bases spanning the gap. Germline CDR1 reads LGHNA; CDR2 reads YNFKEQ. This CDR3 is 16 amino acids long. This sequence originates from a woman aged 55-69 years with alopecia areata. Some clones in this sample may be carry-over from other donors' samples. The rearrangement joins TRBV4-2 to TRBJ2-1, with a tentative D call TRBD2 (5 bases). Specimen: whole blood, collected in connection with sensitization to the hapten diphenylcyclopropenone (DPC). The chain's CDR3 is CASSQAITSLYNEQFF. The DNA for the CDR3 is TGTGCCAGCAGCCAAGCTATCACTAGTCTATACAATGAGCAGTTCTTC.